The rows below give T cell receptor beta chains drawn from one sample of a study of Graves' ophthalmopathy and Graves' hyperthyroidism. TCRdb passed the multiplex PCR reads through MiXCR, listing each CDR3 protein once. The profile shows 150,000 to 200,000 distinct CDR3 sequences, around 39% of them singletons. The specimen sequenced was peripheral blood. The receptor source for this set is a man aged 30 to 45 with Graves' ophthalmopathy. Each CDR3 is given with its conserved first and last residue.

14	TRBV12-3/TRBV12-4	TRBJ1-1	CASSLQGLDTEAFF
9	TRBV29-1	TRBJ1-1	CSDTAGAFF
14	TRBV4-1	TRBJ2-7	CASSQVAAAYEQYF
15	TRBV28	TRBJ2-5	CASSLWGGHQETQYF
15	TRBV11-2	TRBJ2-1	CASGRGPSSYNEQFF
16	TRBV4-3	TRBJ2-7	CASSQVSGRSSYEQYF
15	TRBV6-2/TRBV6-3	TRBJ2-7	CASSRHGAGDYEQYF
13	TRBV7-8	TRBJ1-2	CASSAEPAYGYTF
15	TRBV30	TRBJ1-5	CAWSGQGVSNQPQHF
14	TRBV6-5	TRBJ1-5	CASKTSGGNQPQHF
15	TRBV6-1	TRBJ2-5	CASSPPNRGRETQYF
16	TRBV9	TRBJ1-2	CASSVRGVAGSGGYTF
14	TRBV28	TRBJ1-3	CASSRGLSGNTIYF
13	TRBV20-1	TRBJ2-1	CSATGLADNEQFF
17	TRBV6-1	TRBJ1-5	CASRPGTGDYSNQPQHF
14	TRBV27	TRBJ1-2	CASSLSGGGNGYTF
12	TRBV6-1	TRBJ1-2	CASRPRDNGYTF
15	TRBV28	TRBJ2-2	CASVSGRGNTGELFF
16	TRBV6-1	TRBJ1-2	CASSDGQALANYGYTF
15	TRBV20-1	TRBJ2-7	CSALRPGPKGNEQYF
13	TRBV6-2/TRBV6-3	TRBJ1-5	CASSRNTDQPQHF
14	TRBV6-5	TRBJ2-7	CASRLAGAVYEQYF
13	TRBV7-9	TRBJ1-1	CASSFREDTEAFF
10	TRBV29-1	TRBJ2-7	CSAMDYEQYF
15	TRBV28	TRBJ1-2	CASSFALGANYGYTF
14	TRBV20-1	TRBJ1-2	CSASTDRGVHGYTF
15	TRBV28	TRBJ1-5	CASSRPVYSNQPQHF
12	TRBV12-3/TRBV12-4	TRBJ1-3	CASSLVGNTIYF
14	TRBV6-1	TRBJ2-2	CASSEARLLRELFF
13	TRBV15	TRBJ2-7	CATSRGGDYEQYF
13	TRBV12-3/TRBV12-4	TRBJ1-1	CASSLAGDTEAFF
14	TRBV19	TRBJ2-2	CASILAVNTGELFF
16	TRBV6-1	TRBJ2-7	CASSEEGAGTPYEQYF
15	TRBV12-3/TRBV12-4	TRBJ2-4	CASSFGAGDQNIQYF
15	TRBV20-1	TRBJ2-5	CSGMTSGNEVETQYF
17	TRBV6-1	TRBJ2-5	CATGTFRDRGLGETQYF
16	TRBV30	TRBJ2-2	CAWRRTSGVNTGELFF
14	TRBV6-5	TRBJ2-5	CASRTDGPSETQYF
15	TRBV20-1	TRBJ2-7	CSAREEERDRYEQYF
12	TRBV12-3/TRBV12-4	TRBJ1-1	CASSREGAEAFF
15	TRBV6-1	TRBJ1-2	CASTPLVQGGHGYTF
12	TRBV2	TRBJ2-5	CASRQRQETQYF
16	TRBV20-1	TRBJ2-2	CSARKPGAGDTGELFF
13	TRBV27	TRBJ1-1	CASADSLNTEAFF
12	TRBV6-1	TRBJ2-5	CASSGVEETQYF
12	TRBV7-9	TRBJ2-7	CASTQDFYEQYF
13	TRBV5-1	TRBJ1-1	CASSEDINTEAFF
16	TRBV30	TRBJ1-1	CAWSIGSSLMNTEAFF
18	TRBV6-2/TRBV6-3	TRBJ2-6	CASSYGLAGDSGANVLTF
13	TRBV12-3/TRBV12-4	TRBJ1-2	CASKQGTGDGYTF
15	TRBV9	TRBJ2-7	CASSGRSGGSYEQYF
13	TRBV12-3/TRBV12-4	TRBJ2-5	CASRKGGKETQYF
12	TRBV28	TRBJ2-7	CATENPRYEQYF
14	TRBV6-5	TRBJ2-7	CASSYSSGTNEQYF
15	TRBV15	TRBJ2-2	CATRARDLNTGELFF
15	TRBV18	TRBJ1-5	CASSLTGGADQPQHF
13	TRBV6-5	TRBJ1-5	CASSSGINQPQHF
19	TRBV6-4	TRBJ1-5	CASRPSAGFFSHSNQPQHF
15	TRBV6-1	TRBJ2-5	CASSDLAGGGETQYF
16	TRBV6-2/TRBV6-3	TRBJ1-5	CASGGGGGGGNQPQHF